These 16 T cell receptor beta chains share one sample of origin, sequenced in a study of cytomegalovirus exposure and HLA in healthy donors. Primers included in the PCR were 60 Vbeta and 13 Jbeta primers. Here immunoSEQ multiplex PCR was the method, and the copy in TCRdb shows in-frame clones only, minus some. The sample consists of around 210,000 clones, roughly 78% of them appearing once. The material sequenced was PBMCs. Receptor source: a boy younger than 18 in good health and CMV-seronegative.

The chain employs TRBV7-6 and TRBJ2-3, with 7 bases lining up with TRBD2. CDR1 and CDR2 (germline): SGHVS, FNYEAQ. Unmatched junction bases numbered 8, after V lost 0 bases and J lost 2 bases. The CDR3 is 17 residues long. CDR3 DNA: TGTGCCAGCAGCTTAGCTCTAGCGGAAACCTACACAGATACGCAGTATTTT. Protein sequence: CASSLALAETYTDTQYF.

The V and J genes are TRBV9 and TRBJ2-7, with a tentative D call TRBD1 (5 bases). Germline V CDR1 and CDR2: SGDLS, YYNGEE. The CDR3 loop spans 15 amino acids. V was clipped by 4 bases and J by 2 bases, with 16 bases between them. The CDR3 nucleotides read TGTGCCAGCAGCCGAGGACAATCAGGACCCTACGAGCAGTACTTC. Its translation is CASSRGQSGPYEQYF.

The chain uses TRBV21-1 and TRBJ2-1; the D call in the table, TRBD2, was not verified against the DNA. TRBV21-1 is deemed a pseudogene. This CDR3 comprises 19 residues. CDR3 in DNA: TGTGCCAGCAGCAATTCCCGGCACCCCGGGGGAGTGGGGCCAAATGAGCAGTTCTTC. This sequence encodes CASSNSRHPGGVGPNEQFF.

The chain links TRBV2 to TRBJ1-1, with a weak D call TRBD1 (5 bases). CDR3 length: 12 residues. Germline V gene data show CDR1 as SNHLY and CDR2 as FYNNEI. Trimming removed 6 bases from V and 8 bases from J, with 13 bases in between. CDR3 sequence (DNA): TGTGCCAGCAGCTCAGGGTGGTCCGAAGCTTTCTTT. Its protein product is CASSSGWSEAFF. The variable domain in full, with the rest retrieved from reference TRBV2 and TRBJ1-1, is EPEVTQTPSHQVTQMGQEVILRCVPISNHLYFYWYRQILGQKVEFLVSFYNNEISEKSEIFDDQFSVERPDGSNFTLKIRSTKLEDSAMYFCASSSGWSEAFFGQGTRLTVV.

V gene TRBV29-1 combines with J gene TRBJ1-1; 7 bases are shared with TRBD1. J gave up 3 bases and V 6 bases, and 10 bases lay outside the gene matches. Germline loops: CDR1 SQVTM, CDR2 ANQGSEA. The CDR3 extends over 14 amino acids. CDR3 sequence (DNA): TGCAGCGTCTTAAGACAGGGATTGGACACTGAAGCTTTCTTT. Translated: CSVLRQGLDTEAFF. The full variable domain, in which reference TRBV29-1 and TRBJ1-1 provide the parts outside the CDR3, is SAVISQKPSRDICQRGTSLTIQCQVDSQVTMMFWYRQQPGQSLTLIATANQGSEATYESGFVIDKFPISRPNLTFSTLTVSNMSPEDSSIYLCSVLRQGLDTEAFFGQGTRLTVV.

V and J are TRBV5-1 and TRBJ2-3; 8 bases are a match to TRBD2. This CDR3 is built from 16 residues. The trim removed 4 bases at V and 4 bases at J, leaving 11 bases unmatched. Germline CDR1 is SGHRS and CDR2 is YFSETQ. The CDR3 DNA reads as TGCGCCAGCAGCCCCACCGGGGGGGGAGCGGCAGATACGCAGTATTTT. Its protein product is CASSPTGGGAADTQYF.

The chain recombines TRBV7-9 with TRBJ2-7; tentative D call: TRBD2 (7 bases). Trimming removed 1 base from V and 3 bases from J, with 22 bases in between. This CDR3 spans 18 amino acids. Germline CDR1 is SEHNR and CDR2 is FQNEAQ (reference sequence). In DNA form, the CDR3 reads TGTGCCAGCAGCTTAGTTGGGGGGGCAGCGACAAACCTCTACGAGCAGTACTTC. Translation gives CASSLVGGAATNLYEQYF.

The V and J genes are TRBV6-6 and TRBJ1-5, with a possible D match to TRBD1 (5 bases). Germline loops: CDR1 MNHNY, CDR2 SVGAGI (reference sequence). The CDR3 totals 12 residues. V was trimmed by 5 bases and J by 7 bases, leaving 9 bases between them. The CDR3 bases are TGTGCCAGCAGTGACGGGGGACAGCCCCAGCATTTT. Amino acids: CASSDGGQPQHF.

The chain recombines TRBV30 with TRBJ1-6; D perhaps matches TRBD1 (5 bases). The germline gives CDR1 GTSNPN, CDR2 SVGIG (reference sequence). V was trimmed by 4 bases and J by 7 bases, leaving 8 bases between them. CDR3 length: 12 residues. The CDR3, as DNA: TGTGCCTGGAACCCAGGGAATTCACCCCTCCACTTT. This codes for CAWNPGNSPLHF.

V is TRBV7-8 and J is TRBJ2-7; the match to TRBD1 covers 8 bases. Germline CDR1 and CDR2: SGHVS and FQNEAQ. The ends lost 3 bases at V and 2 bases at J; junction bases unmatched: 3. The CDR3 extends over 14 amino acids. CDR3 protein: CASSLSTGAYEQYF. In nucleotides, the CDR3 is TGTGCCAGCAGCTTGTCGACAGGGGCCTACGAGCAGTACTTC.

The genes are TRBV7-7 and TRBJ2-3; D not resolved. Germline V gene data show CDR1 as SSHAT and CDR2 as FNYEAQ (reference sequence). There are 13 residues in the CDR3. Trimming removed 4 bases at V and 4 bases at J, with 9 bases between. CDR3: CASSSQVADTQYF. The CDR3 DNA sequence: TGTGCCAGCAGCTCCCAGGTGGCAGATACGCAGTATTTT.

The rearrangement joins TRBV11-3 to TRBJ2-5; TRBD1 might be the D (5 bases). Trimming cost V 8 bases and J 3 bases, with 10 bases left between them. The CDR3 extends over 12 amino acids. The germline CDR1 and CDR2 sequences are SGHNT and YENEEA. The CDR3 region is CASGAPKETQYF. The CDR3 coding sequence is TGTGCCAGCGGGGCCCCAAAAGAGACCCAGTACTTC.

The chain is built from TRBV2 and TRBJ2-7, with TRBD1 as a possible D gene (5 bases). The CDR3 covers 16 residues. Germline lookup yields CDR1 SNHLY and CDR2 FYNNEI. V was clipped by 2 bases and J by 3 bases, with 17 bases between them. Here the CDR3 reads CASSEKAGRVIYEQYF. DNA for the CDR3: TGTGCCAGCAGTGAAAAAGCCGGCAGGGTCATCTACGAGCAGTACTTC.

The rearrangement links TRBV7-9 to TRBJ1-2; TRBD1 is a possible D gene (5 bases). The CDR3 contains 12 residues. Trimming removed 2 bases from V and 8 bases from J, with 9 bases in between. Germline V CDR1 and CDR2: SEHNR, FQNEAQ (reference sequence). The CDR3 reads CASSLTGRGYTF. For the CDR3, the DNA is TGTGCCAGCAGCTTAACAGGTAGAGGCTACACCTTC.

The CDR3 here is CASSLEAGTTQYF. The CDR3 DNA follows: TGTGCCAGCAGCTTGGAGGCGGGAACCACGCAGTATTTT. V is TRBV5-4 and J is TRBJ2-3; TRBD2 might be the D (6 bases). V was cut by 0 bases and J by 9 bases, with 11 bases left in between. Germline CDR1 and CDR2: SGHNT and YYREEE (reference sequence). The CDR3 is 13 residues long.

The chain links TRBV6-5 to TRBJ2-2, with a possible D match to TRBD1 (6 bases). V lost 2 bases, J lost 7 bases, and 11 bases lay in between. CDR3 size: 14 residues. Germline CDR1 and CDR2: MNHEY and SVGAGI. CDR3 protein: CASSYVQGVGELFF. CDR3 sequence (DNA): TGTGCCAGCAGTTACGTACAGGGTGTCGGGGAGCTGTTTTTT.